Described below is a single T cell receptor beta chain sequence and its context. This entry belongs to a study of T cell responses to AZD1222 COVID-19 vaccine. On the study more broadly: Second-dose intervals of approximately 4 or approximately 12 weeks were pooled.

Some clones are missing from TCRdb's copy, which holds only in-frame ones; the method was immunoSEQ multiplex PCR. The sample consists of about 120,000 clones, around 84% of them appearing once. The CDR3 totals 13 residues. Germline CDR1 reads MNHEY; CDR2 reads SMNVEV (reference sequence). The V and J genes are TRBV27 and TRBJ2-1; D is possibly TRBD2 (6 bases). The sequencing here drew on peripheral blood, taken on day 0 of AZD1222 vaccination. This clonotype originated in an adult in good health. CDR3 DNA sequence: TGTGCAACGCGGGACTGGTCCTACAATGAGCAGTTCTTC. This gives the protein CATRDWSYNEQFF.